This T cell receptor beta chain comes out of a study of human CD8 memory T cell subsets. Study results and limitations: For this study, sequencing was restricted to the T cell receptor beta chains only. The stem-like memory T cell repertoire shared very little with the precursor exhausted T cell repertoire.

Libraries of TCR beta chains were produced by 5' RACE (UMI-labeled). Using the 5' RACE reads, TCRdb records one entry per CDR3 protein without DNA. Recorded for this sample: around 4,200 distinct CDR3 sequences. Germline-derived CDR1 and CDR2 are MNHNS and SASEGT. The CDR3 is made up of 14 amino acids. In regard to this clonotype: The target antigen is unknown.

This receptor was identified in a human donor in good health. The chain employs TRBV6-1 and TRBJ2-2; without DNA, the TCRdb call of TRBD2 cannot be checked. Material for sequencing was CD8+ T cells from PBMCs. CDR3 in amino acids: CASSPGLATGELFF.